The entry below describes one TCR beta chain. Its antigen is unknown. Isolated RNA was reverse transcribed in full, so expressed TCRB transcripts were sequenced. Libraries were prepared by immunoSEQ multiplex PCR; TCRdb keeps only in-frame clonotypes and omits some of them. The sample has roughly 38,000 clones; around 63% are singletons. This sample is drawn from a study of beta chain features in type 1 diabetes. Study conclusions and caveats: A potential PCR bias toward shorter templates would be equal in patient and control samples. Researchers report that Type 1 diabetes patients had moderately but significantly shorter TCRB CDR3s across all four CD4+ subsets.

Trimming removed 4 bases at V and 2 bases at J, with 10 bases between. The CDR3 sequence is 14 residues long. Germline CDR1 reads SGHVS; CDR2 reads FNYEAQ. The V and J genes are TRBV7-6 and TRBJ2-3; TRBD2 might be the D (5 bases). The receptor comes from a man aged 25 to 40 with type 1 diabetes. Some clones in this sample may be carry-over from other donors' samples. Sequencing was done on a sample of Tregs from blood. The CDR3: CASSSQRHTDTQYF. The CDR3 nucleotides read TGTGCCAGCAGCTCACAGCGGCACACAGATACGCAGTATTTT. Full variable domain (rest looked up from reference TRBV7-6 and TRBJ2-3): GAGVSQSPRYKVTKRGQDVALRCDPISGHVSLYWYRQALGQGPEFLTYFNYEAQQDKSGLPNDRFSAERPEGSISTLTIQRTEQRDSAMYRCASSSQRHTDTQYFGPGTRLTVL.